This TCR beta chain was documented in a study of blood T cell repertoires in COVID-19. Study in general: Acute and convalescent COVID-19 samples came from the United States, Italy and Spain.

Per the study methods: The authors estimated nucleated cell counts from reference gene primer amplification. TCRdb's table, derived via immunoSEQ multiplex PCR, lists solely in-frame clones and lacks some. V, J and clone size derive from that table, while D and trimming were established from the DNA sequence. The sample lists roughly 330,000 clones, roughly 90% seen once, with around 6% in the top ten. CDR3 length: 18 amino acids. V was pared by 3 bases and J by 0 bases, with 11 bases of the junction left unmatched. CDR1 is SNHLY and CDR2 is FYNNEI in the germline V gene. The chain is built from TRBV2 and TRBJ1-2; 9 bases align to TRBD1. This TCR was recovered from a man younger than 30 who had recovered from COVID-19. Material for sequencing was peripheral blood. The CDR3 is CASSDSYGQGSSNYGYTF. The CDR3 region has the DNA TGTGCCAGCAGTGACTCATACGGACAGGGGTCTTCTAACTATGGCTACACCTTC.